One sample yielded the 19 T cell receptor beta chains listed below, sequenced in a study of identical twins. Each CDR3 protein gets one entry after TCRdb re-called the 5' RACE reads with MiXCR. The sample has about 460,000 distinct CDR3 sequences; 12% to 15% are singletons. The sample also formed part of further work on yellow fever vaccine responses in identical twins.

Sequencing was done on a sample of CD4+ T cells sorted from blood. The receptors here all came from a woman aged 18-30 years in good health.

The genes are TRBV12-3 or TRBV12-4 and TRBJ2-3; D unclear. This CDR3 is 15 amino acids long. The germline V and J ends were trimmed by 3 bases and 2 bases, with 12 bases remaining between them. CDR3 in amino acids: CASSFYGWPTDTQYF. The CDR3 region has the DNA TGTGCCAGCAGTTTTTATGGGTGGCCCACAGATACGCAGTATTTT.

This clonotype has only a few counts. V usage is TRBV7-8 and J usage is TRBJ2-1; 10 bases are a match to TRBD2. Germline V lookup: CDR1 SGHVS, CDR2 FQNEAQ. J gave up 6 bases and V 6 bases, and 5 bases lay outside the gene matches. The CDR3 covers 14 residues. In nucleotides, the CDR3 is TGTGCCAGCAGTTCTAGCGGGAGTCCCAATGAGCAGTTCTTC. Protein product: CASSSSGSPNEQFF.

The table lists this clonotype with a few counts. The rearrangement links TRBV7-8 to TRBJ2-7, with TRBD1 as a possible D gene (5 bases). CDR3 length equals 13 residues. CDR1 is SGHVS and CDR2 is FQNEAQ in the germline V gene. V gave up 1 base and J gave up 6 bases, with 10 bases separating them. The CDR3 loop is CASSLGKGFEQYF. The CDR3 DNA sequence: TGTGCCAGCAGCTTAGGCAAGGGGTTCGAGCAGTACTTC.

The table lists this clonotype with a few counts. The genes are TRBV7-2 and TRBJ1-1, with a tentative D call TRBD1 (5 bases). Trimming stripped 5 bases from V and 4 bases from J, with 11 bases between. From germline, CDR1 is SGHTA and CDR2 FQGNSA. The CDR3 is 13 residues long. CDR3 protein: CASSPGAATEAFF. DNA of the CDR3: TGTGCCAGCAGCCCCGGGGCGGCCACTGAAGCTTTCTTT.

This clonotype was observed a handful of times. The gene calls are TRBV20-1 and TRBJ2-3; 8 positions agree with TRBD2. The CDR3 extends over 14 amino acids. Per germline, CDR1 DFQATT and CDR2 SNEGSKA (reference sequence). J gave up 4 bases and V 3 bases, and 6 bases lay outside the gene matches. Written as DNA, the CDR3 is TGCAGTGCTAGGAACAGCGGGGGTTCAGATACGCAGTATTTT. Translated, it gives CSARNSGGSDTQYF.

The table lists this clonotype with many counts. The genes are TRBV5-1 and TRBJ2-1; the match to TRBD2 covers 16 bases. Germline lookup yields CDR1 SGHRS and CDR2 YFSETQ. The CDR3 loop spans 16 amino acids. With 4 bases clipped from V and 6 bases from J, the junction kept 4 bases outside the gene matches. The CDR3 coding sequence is TGCGCCAGCAGCGGAGGGACTAGCGGGAGGGCCAATGAGCAGTTCTTC. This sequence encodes CASSGGTSGRANEQFF.

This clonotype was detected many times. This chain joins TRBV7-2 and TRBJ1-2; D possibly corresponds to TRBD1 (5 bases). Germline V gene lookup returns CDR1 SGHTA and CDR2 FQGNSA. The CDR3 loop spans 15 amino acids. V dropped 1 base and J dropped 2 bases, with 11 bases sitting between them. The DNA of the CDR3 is TGTGCCAGCAGCTTAGTATTACAGGCGAACTATGGCTACACCTTC. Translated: CASSLVLQANYGYTF.

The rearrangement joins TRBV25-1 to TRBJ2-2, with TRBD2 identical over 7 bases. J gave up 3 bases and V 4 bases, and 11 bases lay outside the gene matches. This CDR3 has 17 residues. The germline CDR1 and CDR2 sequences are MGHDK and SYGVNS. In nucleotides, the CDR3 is TGTGCCAGCAGTGTGACTAGCCGCGGGGCGGACACCGGGGAGCTGTTTTTT. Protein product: CASSVTSRGADTGELFF. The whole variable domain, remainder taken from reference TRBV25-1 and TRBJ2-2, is EADIYQTPRYLVIGTGKKITLECSQTMGHDKMYWYQQDPGMELHLIHYSYGVNSTEKGDLSSESTVSRIRTEHFPLTLESARPSHTSQYLCASSVTSRGADTGELFFGEGSRLTVL.

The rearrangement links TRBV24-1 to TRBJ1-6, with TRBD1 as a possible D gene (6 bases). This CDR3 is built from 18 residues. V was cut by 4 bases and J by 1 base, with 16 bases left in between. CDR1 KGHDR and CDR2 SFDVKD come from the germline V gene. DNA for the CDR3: TGTGCCACCAGTGACAACCGACAGGACCTATCCTATAATTCACCCCTCCACTTT. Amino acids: CATSDNRQDLSYNSPLHF.

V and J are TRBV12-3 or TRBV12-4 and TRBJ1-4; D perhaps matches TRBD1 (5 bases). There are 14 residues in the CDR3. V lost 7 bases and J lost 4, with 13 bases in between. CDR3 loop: CASTMNGGNEKLFF. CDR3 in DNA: TGTGCCAGCACCATGAACGGGGGTAATGAAAAACTGTTTTTT.

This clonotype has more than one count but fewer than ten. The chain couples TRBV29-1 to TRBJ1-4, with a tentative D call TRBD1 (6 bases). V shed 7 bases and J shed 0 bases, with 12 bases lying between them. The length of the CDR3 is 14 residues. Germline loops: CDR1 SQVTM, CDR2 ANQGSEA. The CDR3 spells CSGKQGTTNEKLFF. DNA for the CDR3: TGCAGCGGAAAACAGGGAACAACTAATGAAAAACTGTTTTTT.

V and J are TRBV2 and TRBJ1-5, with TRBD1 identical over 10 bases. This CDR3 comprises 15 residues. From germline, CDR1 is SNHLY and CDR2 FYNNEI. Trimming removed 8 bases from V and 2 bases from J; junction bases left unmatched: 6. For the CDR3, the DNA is TGTGCCAGCTACTCTGGACAGGGGGGCAATCAGCCCCAGCATTTT. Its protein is CASYSGQGGNQPQHF.

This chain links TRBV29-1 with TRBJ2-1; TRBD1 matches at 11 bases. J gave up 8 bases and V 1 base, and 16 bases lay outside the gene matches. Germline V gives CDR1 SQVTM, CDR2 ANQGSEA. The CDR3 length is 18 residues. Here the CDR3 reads CSVEGPRIGTGGRYEQFF. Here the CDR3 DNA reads TGCAGCGTTGAAGGACCACGAATCGGGACAGGGGGAAGGTATGAGCAGTTCTTC.

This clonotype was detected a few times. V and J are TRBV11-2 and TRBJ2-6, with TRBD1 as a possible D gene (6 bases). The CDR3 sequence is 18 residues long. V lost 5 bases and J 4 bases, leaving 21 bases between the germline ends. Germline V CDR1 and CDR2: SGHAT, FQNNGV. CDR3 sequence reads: CASSRKRTVVTGANVLTF. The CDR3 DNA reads TGTGCCAGCAGCCGGAAGCGGACAGTCGTGACGGGGGCCAACGTCCTGACTTTC.

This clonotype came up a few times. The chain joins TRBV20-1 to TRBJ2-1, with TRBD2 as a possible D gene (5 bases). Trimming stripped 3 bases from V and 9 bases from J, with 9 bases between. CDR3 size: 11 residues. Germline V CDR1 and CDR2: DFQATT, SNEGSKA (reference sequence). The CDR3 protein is CSASSSFEQFF. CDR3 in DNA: TGCAGTGCTAGCTCTAGCTTTGAGCAGTTCTTC.

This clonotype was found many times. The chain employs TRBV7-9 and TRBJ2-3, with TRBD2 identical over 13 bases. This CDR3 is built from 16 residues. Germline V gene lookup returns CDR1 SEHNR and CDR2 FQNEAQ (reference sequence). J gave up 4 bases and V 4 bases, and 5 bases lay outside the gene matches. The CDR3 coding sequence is TGTGCCAGCAGCTCTGGACTAGCGGGGGAGTCAGATACGCAGTATTTT. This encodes CASSSGLAGESDTQYF.

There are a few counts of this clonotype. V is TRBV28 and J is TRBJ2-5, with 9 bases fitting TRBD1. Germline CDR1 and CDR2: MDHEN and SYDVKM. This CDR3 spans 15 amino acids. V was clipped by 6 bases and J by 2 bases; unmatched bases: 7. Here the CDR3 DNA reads TGTGCCAGCAGCCGGGGACAGGGAGTGCAAGAGACCCAGTACTTC. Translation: CASSRGQGVQETQYF.

In nucleotides, the CDR3 is TGTGCCATCAGTGATTTAGGACGGATGAACACTGAAGCTTTCTTT. Translation: CAISDLGRMNTEAFF. V usage is TRBV10-3 and J usage is TRBJ1-1; D unclear. The CDR3 is 15 residues long. Germline lookup yields CDR1 ENHRY and CDR2 SYGVKD. V lost 3 bases and J 0 bases, leaving 11 bases between the germline ends.

CDR3 region: CASSPSQHVYEQYF. In nucleotides, the CDR3 is TGTGCCAGCTCACCTTCACAGCACGTCTACGAGCAGTACTTC. The chain has TRBV18 and TRBJ2-7; D is ambiguous. Germline-derived CDR1 and CDR2 are KGHSH and LQKENI. The V and J ends lost 3 bases and 3 bases respectively, with 12 bases between them. This CDR3 is 14 amino acids long.